The sequence of this T cell receptor beta chain was determined in a study of circulating and synovial CD4+ cells in juvenile arthritis (dated by TCRdb to the mid-2010s). Some background on the complete study: Within each patient, the TCRbeta CDR3 repertoires of synovial CD4 T cells, bulk blood CD4 T cells and circulating HLA-DR+ CD4 T cells were compared. The goal of repertoire sequencing was to confirm that a circulating synovial-like CD4 T cell subset was enriched in synovial clonotypes.

CDR1 SGHRS and CDR2 YFSETQ were looked up in the germline V gene. The CDR3 runs 12 residues from the cysteine to the phenylalanine. The read is trimmed to its CDR3 DNA, 36 bases read in frame from base 1. The V and J ends are trimmed by 3 bases and 0 bases, leaving 3 bases between them. The sequenced samples came from patients who had active juvenile idiopathic arthritis. Cells were sorted right after thawing, and dead cells were excluded with Live/Dead Fixable Near-IR Stain. Note on this clone: The target of this receptor is not known. The record has no base qualities; no much larger clone is one base away. Other DNA sequences within the sample encode an identical CDR3.

The method behind the library was the immunoSEQ multiplex PCR assay. TCRbeta CDR3 sequencing was performed as a commercial service by an external provider. The paper's processing steps were these. Productive nucleotide sequences and amino acid sequences obtained through in silico translation were used in the analyses. Diversity was measured with Renyi entropy across alpha values, using the median of 200 repeated subsamples to equalise sample size. Pairwise repertoire distance was calculated as one minus the Chao-modified Jaccard index to correct for under-sampling and was used for clustering. Frequency-weighted overlap with synovial clonotypes was calculated over 200 sample sizes with 200 draws without replacement at each size, and the overlap was reported at the size of the smaller sample. The immuneACCESS repertoire file appears here via TCRdb, limited to in-frame rearrangements. These files lack a portion of the clones; in checked studies, under half of the deficit traces to unresolved V genes, and the cause of the others is not known. From that table come the V and J calls and clone size; the DNA was used to work out D and trimming. Across this sample there are more than 13,000 clones, with roughly 83% seen only once. The ten largest account for approximately 4% of the sample.

On the study overall, not on this receptor specifically: Because T cell genome counts in CPL samples and bulk blood CD4 samples differed by at least an order of magnitude, sample-size effects were addressed. Since overlap with synovium went up as sequencing depth increased, the measured fractions of shared clonotypes likely underestimated the full repertoire overlap. Circulating pathogenic-like lymphocytes clustered with synovial T cells and shared a substantially higher fraction of CDR3 sequences with synovium than bulk blood. Synovial and circulating pathogenic-like lymphocyte repertoires were less diverse than bulk blood CD4 repertoires, with some CPL samples as oligoclonal as synovium. The difference between circulating pathogenic-like lymphocytes and bulk blood T cells was not detected by traditional Vbeta family usage analysis.

The V and J genes are TRBV5-1 and TRBJ2-5; the D gene is not confidently resolved. Sequencing was performed on CD4+ T cells from synovial fluid. The receptor was derived from a human patient with juvenile idiopathic arthritis. Some clones in this sample may be carry-over from other donors' samples. The CDR3 amino acid sequence is: CASSSYQETQYF. The DNA sequence reads TGCGCCAGCAGCTCGTACCAAGAGACCCAGTACTTC.